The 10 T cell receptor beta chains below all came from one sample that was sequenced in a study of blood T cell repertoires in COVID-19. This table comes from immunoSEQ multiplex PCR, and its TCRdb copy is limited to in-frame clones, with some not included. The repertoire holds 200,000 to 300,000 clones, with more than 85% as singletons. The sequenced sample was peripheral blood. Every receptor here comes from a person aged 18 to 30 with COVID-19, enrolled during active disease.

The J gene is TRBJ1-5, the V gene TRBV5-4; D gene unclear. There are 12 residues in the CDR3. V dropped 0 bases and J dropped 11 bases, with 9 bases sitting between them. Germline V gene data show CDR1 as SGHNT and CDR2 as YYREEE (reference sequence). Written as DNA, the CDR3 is TGTGCCAGCAGCTTGGACGGTTCGTCCCAGCATTTT. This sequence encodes CASSLDGSSQHF. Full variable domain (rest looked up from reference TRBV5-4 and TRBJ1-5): ETGVTQSPTHLIKTRGQQVTLRCSSQSGHNTVSWYQQALGQGPQFIFQYYREEENGRGNFPPRFSGLQFPNYSSELNVNALELDDSALYLCASSLDGSSQHFGDGTRLSIL.

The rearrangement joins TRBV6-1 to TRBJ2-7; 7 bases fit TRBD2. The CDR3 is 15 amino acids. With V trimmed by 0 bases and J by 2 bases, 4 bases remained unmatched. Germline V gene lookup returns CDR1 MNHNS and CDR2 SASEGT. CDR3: CASSEALLATYEQYF. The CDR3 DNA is TGTGCCAGCAGTGAAGCGCTACTAGCGACCTACGAGCAGTACTTC.

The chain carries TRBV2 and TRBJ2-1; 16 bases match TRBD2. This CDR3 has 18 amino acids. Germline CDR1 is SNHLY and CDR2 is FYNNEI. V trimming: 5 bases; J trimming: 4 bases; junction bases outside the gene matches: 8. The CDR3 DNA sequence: TGTGCCAGCAGTAGAGAGGGGACTAGCGGGAGGGTTTACAATGAGCAGTTCTTC. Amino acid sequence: CASSREGTSGRVYNEQFF.

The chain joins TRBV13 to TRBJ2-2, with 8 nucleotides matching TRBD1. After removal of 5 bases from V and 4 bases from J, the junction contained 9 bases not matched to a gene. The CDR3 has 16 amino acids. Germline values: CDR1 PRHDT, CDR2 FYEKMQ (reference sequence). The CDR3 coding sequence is TGTGCCAGCAGCACAGGCGGGACAGGACCCACCGGGGAGCTGTTTTTT. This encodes CASSTGGTGPTGELFF.

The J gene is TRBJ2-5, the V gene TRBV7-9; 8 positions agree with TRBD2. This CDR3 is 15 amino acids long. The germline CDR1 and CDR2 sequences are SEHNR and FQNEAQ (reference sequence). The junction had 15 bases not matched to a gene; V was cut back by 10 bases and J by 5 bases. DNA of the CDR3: TGTGCCAACTCGGCCTGGAGCGGGAGCGGGGAGACCCAGTACTTC. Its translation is CANSAWSGSGETQYF.

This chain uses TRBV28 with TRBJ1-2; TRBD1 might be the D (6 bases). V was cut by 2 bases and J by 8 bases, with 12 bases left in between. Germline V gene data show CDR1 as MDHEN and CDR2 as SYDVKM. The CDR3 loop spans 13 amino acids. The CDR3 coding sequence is TGTGCCAGCAGTTTAGAAGGGGGGGGAGGCTACACCTTC. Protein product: CASSLEGGGGYTF.

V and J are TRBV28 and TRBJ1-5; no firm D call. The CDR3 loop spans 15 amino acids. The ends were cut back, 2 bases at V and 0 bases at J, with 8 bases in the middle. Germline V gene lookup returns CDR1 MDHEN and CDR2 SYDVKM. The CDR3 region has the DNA TGTGCCAGCAGTTTAGGGAGAGGTAGCAATCAGCCCCAGCATTTT. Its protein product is CASSLGRGSNQPQHF.

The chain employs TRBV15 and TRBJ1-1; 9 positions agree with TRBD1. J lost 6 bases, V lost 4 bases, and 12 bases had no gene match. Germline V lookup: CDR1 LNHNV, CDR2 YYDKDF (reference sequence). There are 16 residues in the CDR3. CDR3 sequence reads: CATSTYPDRGEAEAFF. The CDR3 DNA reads TGTGCCACCAGCACCTACCCGGACAGGGGTGAGGCTGAAGCTTTCTTT.

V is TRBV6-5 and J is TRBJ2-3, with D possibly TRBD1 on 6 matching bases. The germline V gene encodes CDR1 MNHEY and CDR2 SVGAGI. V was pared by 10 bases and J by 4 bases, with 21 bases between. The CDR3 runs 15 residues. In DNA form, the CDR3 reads TGTGCCATCACGGAGCAACAGGGAAGGGCAGATACGCAGTATTTT. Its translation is CAITEQQGRADTQYF.

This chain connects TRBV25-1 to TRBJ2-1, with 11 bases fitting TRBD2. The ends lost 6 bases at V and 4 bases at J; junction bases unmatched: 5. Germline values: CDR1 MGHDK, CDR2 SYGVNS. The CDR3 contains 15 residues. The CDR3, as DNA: TGTGCCAGCAGGACCGGGACTAGCGGATACAATGAGCAGTTCTTC. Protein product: CASRTGTSGYNEQFF.